These 28 T cell receptor beta chains share one sample of origin, sequenced in a study of CD8+CD57+ T cells in acquired aplastic anemia. Genomic DNA, serving as template, underwent TCR beta VDJ and CDR3 profiling. TCRdb reprocessed the reads with MiXCR, giving one entry per CDR3 protein. Of about 180,000 distinct CDR3 sequences listed, less than 50% are singletons. In patients chosen for sequencing, flow cytometry had shown CD8+CD57+ cell expansion. Sequenced input: sorted CD4+, CD8+, or CD8+CD57+ T cells (not recorded which) from PBMCs. The receptors derive from a human donor with aplastic anemia.

The chain couples TRBV24-1 to TRBJ2-7; possible D gene TRBD1, 6 bases. This CDR3 has 13 amino acids. CDR1 KGHDR and CDR2 SFDVKD come from the germline V gene. Trimming left V 2 bases short and J 3 bases short, with 7 bases between. DNA for the CDR3: TGTGCCACCAGTGATTCGACAGGCTACGAGCAGTACTTC. Its protein is CATSDSTGYEQYF.

V gene TRBV7-9 combines with J gene TRBJ1-4; D is undetermined. The germline V gene has CDR1 SEHNR and CDR2 FQNEAQ (reference sequence). This CDR3 is 12 amino acids long. The V end lost 2 bases, the J end lost 6 bases, and 4 bases lay between the germline ends. CDR3 loop: CASSLYHEKLFF. DNA for the CDR3: TGTGCCAGCAGCTTATACCATGAAAAACTGTTTTTT.

In regard to this clonotype: A much larger clone is a single base away; this may be a read error. The rearrangement uses TRBV5-1 and TRBJ2-2; a possible D gene is TRBD2 (6 bases). Trimming removed 3 bases at V and 1 base at J, with 16 bases between. The CDR3 has 17 amino acids. In germline, CDR1 is SGHRS, CDR2 YFSETQ. The CDR3 nucleotides read TGCGCCAGCAGCTCACAACCCGGGACTCTGAACACCGGGGAGCTGTTTTTT. This codes for CASSSQPGTLNTGELFF.

Many counts were recorded for this clonotype. The V and J genes are TRBV9 and TRBJ1-2; TRBD1 is a possible D gene (5 bases). Per germline, CDR1 SGDLS and CDR2 YYNGEE. The V end was cut by 4 bases, the J end by 8 bases, with 12 bases between. The CDR3 runs to 12 residues. CDR3 amino acids: CASSFTRGGYTF. The CDR3 DNA reads TGTGCCAGCAGCTTCACCCGGGGGGGCTACACCTTC.

The chain couples TRBV10-1 to TRBJ2-3; 9 positions agree with TRBD1. In germline, CDR1 is WNHNN, CDR2 SYGVQD (reference sequence). The CDR3 spans 17 residues. The V and J ends lost 1 base and 3 bases, in that order; junction bases with no gene match: 8. CDR3 region: CASSEWAPGQGTDTQYF. The CDR3 bases are TGCGCCAGCAGTGAGTGGGCCCCCGGACAGGGGACAGATACGCAGTATTTT.

This clonotype has at least ten counts. The junction does not match germline at one end; this may be a read error. This sequence joins TRBV20-1 and TRBJ2-7, with 13 nucleotides matching TRBD2. The germline V gene encodes CDR1 DFQATT and CDR2 SNEGSKA (reference sequence). The CDR3 is made up of 16 amino acids. This CDR3 reads CSARGLAGASSYEQYF. In DNA form, the CDR3 reads TGCAGTGCCAGAGGACTAGCGGGGGCGAGCTCCTACGAGCAGTACTTC.

This clonotype was detected many times. The chain couples TRBV19 to TRBJ2-3; the match to TRBD1 covers 7 bases. CDR1 LNHDA and CDR2 SQIVND come from the germline V gene (reference sequence). V was pared by 6 bases and J by 3 bases, with 6 bases of the junction left unmatched. The CDR3 extends over 14 amino acids. The CDR3 coding sequence is TGTGCCAGTAGGAGGGGGCCGGGAACAGATACGCAGTATTTT. It is translated as CASRRGPGTDTQYF.

The genes are TRBV29-1 and TRBJ2-5; weak D call: TRBD2 (6 bases). Between the trimmed V and J ends, which lost 3 bases and 3 bases, there was a span of 8 bases. Germline CDR1 and CDR2: SQVTM and ANQGSEA. The CDR3 has 12 residues. In DNA, the CDR3 is TGCAGCGTTGATCGGGGGAAAGAGACCCAGTACTTC. Protein: CSVDRGKETQYF.

At least ten counts were recorded for this clonotype. This chain connects TRBV7-8 to TRBJ2-5; unclear D gene. Germline V CDR1 and CDR2: SGHVS, FQNEAQ. The CDR3 totals 13 residues. Between the trimmed V and J ends, which lost 3 bases and 5 bases, there was a span of 10 bases. The CDR3 DNA follows: TGTGCCAGCAGCTTCTCGTTTCGGGAGACCCAGTACTTC. This codes for CASSFSFRETQYF.

The chain is built from TRBV29-1 and TRBJ1-3; D remains ambiguous. V lost 6 bases to trimming and J lost 2 bases, with 5 bases between them. This CDR3 is built from 11 residues. CDR1 and CDR2 (germline): SQVTM, ANQGSEA. The CDR3 spells CSVRTGNTIYF. In nucleotides, the CDR3 is TGCAGCGTCAGAACTGGAAACACCATATATTTT.

This chain uses TRBV7-8 with TRBJ1-5; D not resolved. In germline, CDR1 is SGHVS, CDR2 FQNEAQ. Trimming left V 2 bases short and J 5 bases short, with 7 bases between. This CDR3 has 13 residues. The CDR3 nucleotides are TGTGCCAGCAGCTTATATTACGATCAGCCCCAGCATTTT. Protein product: CASSLYYDQPQHF.

The chain carries TRBV7-2 and TRBJ1-6; the D gene is possibly TRBD1 (6 bases). Trimming took 5 bases from V and 8 from J, leaving 10 bases between them. There are 13 residues in the CDR3. From germline, CDR1 is SGHTA and CDR2 FQGNSA. CDR3 residues: CASSAHRDSPLHF. In DNA, the CDR3 is TGTGCCAGCAGCGCCCACAGGGATTCACCCCTCCACTTT.

This clonotype was observed a single time. The gene calls are TRBV19 and TRBJ1-1; maybe TRBD1 (6 bases). The CDR3 is made up of 13 amino acids. V lost 5 bases to trimming and J lost 4 bases, with 11 bases between them. Germline CDR1 is LNHDA and CDR2 is SQIVND (reference sequence). Here the CDR3 reads CASSWGPSTEAFF. The DNA for the CDR3 is TGTGCCAGTAGTTGGGGGCCGAGCACTGAAGCTTTCTTT.

The chain combines TRBV25-1 with TRBJ2-1, with D uncertain. Germline V gives CDR1 MGHDK, CDR2 SYGVNS. V was cut by 6 bases and J by 5 bases, with 11 bases left in between. CDR3 size: 13 residues. The CDR3 DNA sequence: TGTGCCAGCAGAGATCAGGCAAACAATGAGCAGTTCTTC. Translated, it gives CASRDQANNEQFF.

This clonotype showed up many times. The chain has TRBV6-1 and TRBJ1-2; D is perhaps TRBD1 (5 bases). Germline V gene sequence: CDR1 MNHNS, CDR2 SASEGT. CDR3 length: 14 residues. Trimming removed 0 bases from V and 9 bases from J, with 14 bases in between. CDR3: CASSEAGGLLSYTF. The CDR3 DNA sequence: TGTGCCAGCAGTGAAGCGGGGGGACTTCTTAGCTACACCTTC.

This clonotype was detected once. The genes are TRBV20-1 and TRBJ1-2; D is uncertain. The CDR3 loop spans 14 amino acids. V was clipped by 4 bases and J by 7 bases, with 19 bases between them. CDR1 and CDR2 (germline): DFQATT, SNEGSKA (reference sequence). CDR3 nucleotide sequence: TGCAGTGCTATGCCGACTAGCGGGTATAGTGGCTACACCTTC. Amino acids: CSAMPTSGYSGYTF.

As for this clonotype: This may arise from a read error, as a much more abundant clone is one base away. J is TRBJ1-1 and V is TRBV10-3, with D hard to call. The CDR3 contains 12 residues. V lost 3 bases and J lost 10, with 12 bases in between. Germline V gives CDR1 ENHRY, CDR2 SYGVKD. The CDR3 loop is CAISDGPERAFF. CDR3 DNA sequence: TGTGCCATCAGTGACGGACCGGAAAGAGCTTTCTTT.

The V gene is TRBV10-3, the J gene TRBJ2-3, with D perhaps TRBD2 (6 bases). Per germline, CDR1 ENHRY and CDR2 SYGVKD. The CDR3 runs to 17 residues. Trimming pared 2 bases from V and 2 bases from J, leaving 17 bases between. The CDR3 DNA follows: TGTGCCATCAGTGAGGGGGCTGGCGGGGCTTACACAGATACGCAGTATTTT. Encoded protein: CAISEGAGGAYTDTQYF.

A remark on this clonotype: A much larger clone lies a single base off, so this may be a read error. The chain has TRBV5-4 and TRBJ2-3; 11 nucleotides align to TRBD2. The CDR3 is 18 residues long. From germline, CDR1 is SGHNT and CDR2 YYREEE (reference sequence). The CDR3 bases are TGTGCCAGCAGCTTGGCGGCGCTAGCGGGGGGTAGCACAGATACGCGGTATTTT. It specifies CASSLAALAGGSTDTRYF.

The chain combines TRBV10-3 with TRBJ1-3; maybe TRBD1 (6 bases). Trimming pared 8 bases from V and 4 bases from J, leaving 15 bases between. CDR3 size: 14 residues. Germline V gene data show CDR1 as ENHRY and CDR2 as SYGVKD. The CDR3 is CAIGNPGVGNTIYF. In DNA form, the CDR3 reads TGTGCCATCGGTAATCCAGGGGTCGGAAACACCATATATTTT.

This clonotype was seen repeatedly, ten times or more. V gene TRBV10-3 combines with J gene TRBJ1-5; 7 positions agree with TRBD1. J lost 4 bases, V lost 6 bases, and 12 bases had no gene match. The V gene's germline CDR1 is ENHRY and CDR2 SYGVKD. There are 16 residues in the CDR3. The CDR3 DNA follows: TGTGCCATCAGCGCGTCGGGACAGACCATTAATCAGCCCCAGCATTTT. It encodes CAISASGQTINQPQHF.

The J gene is TRBJ1-3, the V gene TRBV6-2 or TRBV6-3, with D perhaps TRBD1 (5 bases). Trimming cost V 4 bases and J 0 bases, with 19 bases left between them. There are 18 residues in the CDR3. Germline V gene lookup returns CDR1 MNHEY and CDR2 SVGEGT. The CDR3 region is CASSSTSGTTNSGNTIYF. The CDR3 nucleotides read TGTGCCAGCAGTTCTACTTCAGGGACCACCAACTCTGGAAACACCATATATTTT.

This clonotype was found a few times. This chain uses TRBV3-1 with TRBJ1-1; possibly TRBD1 for D (6 bases). This CDR3 region has 20 residues. CDR1 is LGHDT, CDR2 YNNKEL, per germline (reference sequence). V lost 0 bases, J lost 0 bases, and 23 bases lay in between. The CDR3 loop is CASSQDLPGHESNMNTEAFF. Here the CDR3 DNA reads TGTGCCAGCAGCCAAGATTTACCGGGACATGAATCTAATATGAACACTGAAGCTTTCTTT.

The chain is built from TRBV29-1 and TRBJ1-2; 9 positions agree with TRBD1. Germline CDR1 SQVTM, CDR2 ANQGSEA. Trimming took 6 bases from V and 6 from J; bases not matched to a gene: 8. The CDR3 is 13 residues long. CDR3 bases: TGCAGCGTGGTACCCGGGACAGGGAATGGCTACACCTTC. Translating it yields CSVVPGTGNGYTF.

About this clonotype: One junction end disagrees with the germline gene, perhaps due to a read error. This chain uses TRBV2 with TRBJ2-5; D is perhaps TRBD1 (6 bases). The CDR3 runs 15 residues. The germline gives CDR1 SNHLY, CDR2 FYNNEI. For the CDR3, the DNA is TGTGCCATCAGTGAGTCTACAGGGAGTTGGGAGACCCAGTACTTC. This encodes CAISESTGSWETQYF.

V gene TRBV12-1 combines with J gene TRBJ2-1; TRBD2 is the table's D call and was not checked against the DNA. TRBV12-1 is assigned pseudogene status. The CDR3 is 16 residues long. This CDR3 is CASSHLLSGGAHEQFF. The CDR3 nucleotides read TGTGCCAGCAGCCACCTCCTTAGCGGGGGGGCCCATGAGCAGTTCTTC.

This clonotype came up many times. The V call is TRBV2, the J call TRBJ1-5, with D possibly being TRBD1 (5 bases). The CDR3 runs to 15 residues. The germline V gene encodes CDR1 SNHLY and CDR2 FYNNEI. V lost 1 base and J 2 bases, leaving 9 bases between the germline ends. CDR3 coding DNA: TGTGCCAGCAGTGAAGGACAGCCCCGCAATCAGCCCCAGCATTTT. Protein sequence: CASSEGQPRNQPQHF.

Many counts were recorded for this clonotype. V and J are TRBV5-1 and TRBJ2-7, with 8 bases fitting TRBD1. The CDR3 sequence is 14 residues long. The germline V gene encodes CDR1 SGHRS and CDR2 YFSETQ. J gave up 7 bases and V 0 bases, and 6 bases lay outside the gene matches. As DNA, the CDR3 is TGCGCCAGCAGCTTGGGGGACAGGCTGGGAGAGCAGTACTTC. Residues: CASSLGDRLGEQYF. Variable domain in full (rest from reference TRBV5-1 and TRBJ2-7): KAGVTQTPRYLIKTRGQQVTLSCSPISGHRSVSWYQQTPGQGLQFLFEYFSETQRNKGNFPGRFSGRQFSNSRSEMNVSTLELGDSALYLCASSLGDRLGEQYFGPGTRLTVT.